The 9 T cell receptor beta chains reported below all come from one sample, sequenced in a study of blood T cells in healthy people across ages. With a J-beta primer mix and a sample-barcoded 5' primer, a second PCR ran about 6 to 11 cycles. TCRdb reprocessed the 5' RACE reads with MiXCR, giving one entry per CDR3 protein. This sample has some 940,000 distinct CDR3 sequences, with roughly 29% found just once. The sample also formed part of further work on T cells of mothers and their children.

The sequencing input was blood. Source of these receptors: a woman between 40 and 55 years old in good health.

The J gene is TRBJ2-3, the V gene TRBV7-2; TRBD2 aligns across 8 bases. This CDR3 contains 16 residues. V gave up 5 bases and J gave up 0 bases; unmatched junction bases: 7. Per the germline V gene, CDR1 is SGHTA and CDR2 is FQGNSA. The CDR3 DNA reads as TGTGCCAGCAGCCGGGCGGCGGGGGGTAGCACAGATACGCAGTATTTT. This codes for CASSRAAGGSTDTQYF. Supplemented by reference TRBV7-2 and TRBJ2-3, the full variable domain reads GAGVSQSPSNKVTEKGKDVELRCDPISGHTALYWYRQSLGQGLEFLIYFQGNSAPDKSGLPSDRFSAERTGGSVSTLTIQRTQQEDSAVYLCASSRAAGGSTDTQYFGPGTRLTVL.

This CDR3 is CASSQTGQASYEQYF. The CDR3 DNA follows: TGTGCCAGCTCACAGACCGGACAGGCGTCCTACGAGCAGTACTTC. The rearrangement links TRBV18 to TRBJ2-1; TRBD1 aligns across 7 bases. The DNA end is a closer match to TRBJ2-7, so the J assignment may be wrong. The germline CDR1 and CDR2 sequences are KGHSH and LQKENI. The CDR3 spans 15 residues.

The sample holds a few counts of this clonotype. The chain has TRBV5-1 and TRBJ1-5; D gene unclear. CDR1 and CDR2 (germline): SGHRS, YFSETQ. The CDR3 runs 15 residues. V lost 1 base and J lost 4, with 12 bases in between. The CDR3 reads CASSLRPDINQPQHF. The CDR3 DNA reads TGCGCCAGCAGCTTGAGGCCAGATATTAATCAGCCCCAGCATTTT. Combining the CDR3 with reference TRBV5-1 and TRBJ1-5 gives the whole variable domain KAGVTQTPRYLIKTRGQQVTLSCSPISGHRSVSWYQQTPGQGLQFLFEYFSETQRNKGNFPGRFSGRQFSNSRSEMNVSTLELGDSALYLCASSLRPDINQPQHFGDGTRLSIL.

To note about this clonotype: At one end, the junction sequence differs from germline, possibly due to a read error. The chain links TRBV6-5 to TRBJ2-7; weak D call: TRBD1 (6 bases). The CDR3 totals 13 residues. Per germline, CDR1 MNHEY and CDR2 SVGAGI. CDR3: CASIKQGTYEQVF. Here the CDR3 DNA reads TGTGCCAGCATTAAACAGGGCACCTACGAGCAGGTCTTC.

This clonotype was counted a few times. The V call is TRBV28, the J call TRBJ1-1, with D possibly TRBD1 on 5 matching bases. With 4 bases removed from V and 0 bases from J, the gap between germline ends came to 21 bases. This CDR3 has 18 amino acids. Germline V lookup: CDR1 MDHEN, CDR2 SYDVKM. CDR3 DNA sequence: TGTGCCAGCAGTTCCCGGGGGTCGAGAAACGACATGAACACTGAAGCTTTCTTT. This translates into CASSSRGSRNDMNTEAFF.

The V gene is TRBV7-3, the J gene TRBJ2-1, with D perhaps TRBD1 (6 bases). The V end lost 5 bases, the J end lost 4 bases, and 9 bases lay between the germline ends. CDR3 size: 13 residues. The germline gives CDR1 SGHTA, CDR2 FQGTGA. CDR3 in DNA: TGTGCCAGCAGCGGACAGAGATACAATGAGCAGTTCTTC. It specifies CASSGQRYNEQFF.

In its sample, this clonotype was seen a few times. V usage is TRBV13 and J usage is TRBJ2-2; D not resolved. CDR1 PRHDT and CDR2 FYEKMQ come from the germline V gene (reference sequence). The CDR3 is made up of 14 amino acids. Trimming shortened V by 5 bases and J by 0 bases, and 7 bases separated the two germline ends. The CDR3 loop is CASSPGSNTGELFF. CDR3 nucleotides: TGTGCCAGCAGCCCAGGCTCGAACACCGGGGAGCTGTTTTTT.

This clonotype was seen a handful of times. The chain employs TRBV4-1 and TRBJ2-7; 9 bases agree with TRBD1. The trim removed 3 bases at V and 4 bases at J, leaving 10 bases unmatched. Germline V gene lookup returns CDR1 MGHRA and CDR2 YSYEKL. This CDR3 has 16 amino acids. The CDR3: CASSQAGTGLEYEQYF. In nucleotides, the CDR3 is TGCGCCAGCAGCCAGGCCGGGACAGGGCTTGAGTACGAGCAGTACTTC.

This clonotype was seen ten or more times. The rearrangement joins TRBV20-1 to TRBJ2-4; D gene ambiguous. This CDR3 is built from 14 residues. Germline CDR1 and CDR2: DFQATT and SNEGSKA (reference sequence). V was pared by 3 bases and J by 3 bases, with 12 bases between. The CDR3 DNA is TGCAGTGCTAGTAACTGGGGAATCAAAAACATTCAGTACTTC. Translation: CSASNWGIKNIQYF.